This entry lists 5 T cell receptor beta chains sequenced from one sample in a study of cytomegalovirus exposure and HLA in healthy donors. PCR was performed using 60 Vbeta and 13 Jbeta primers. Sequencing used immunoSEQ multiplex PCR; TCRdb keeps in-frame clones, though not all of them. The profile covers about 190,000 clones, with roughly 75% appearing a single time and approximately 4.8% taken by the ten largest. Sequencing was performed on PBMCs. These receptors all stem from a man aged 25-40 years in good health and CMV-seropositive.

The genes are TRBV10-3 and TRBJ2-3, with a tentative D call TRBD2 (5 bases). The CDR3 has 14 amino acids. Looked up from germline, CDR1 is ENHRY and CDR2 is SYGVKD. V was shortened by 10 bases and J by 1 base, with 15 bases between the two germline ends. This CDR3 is CATMGEGGTDTQYF. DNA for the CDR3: TGTGCCACTATGGGAGAGGGCGGCACAGATACGCAGTATTTT.

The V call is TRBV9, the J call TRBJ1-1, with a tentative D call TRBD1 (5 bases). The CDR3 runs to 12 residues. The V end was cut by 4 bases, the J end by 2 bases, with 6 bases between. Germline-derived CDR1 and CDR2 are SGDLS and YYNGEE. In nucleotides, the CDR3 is TGTGCCAGCAGCAGGGGTAACACTGAAGCTTTCTTT. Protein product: CASSRGNTEAFF.

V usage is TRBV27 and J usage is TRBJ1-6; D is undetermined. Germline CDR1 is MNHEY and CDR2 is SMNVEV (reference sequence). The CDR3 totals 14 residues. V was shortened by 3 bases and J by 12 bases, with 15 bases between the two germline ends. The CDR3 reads CASSFGSGSKPLHF. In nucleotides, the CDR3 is TGTGCCAGCAGTTTTGGGTCCGGGTCGAAACCCCTCCACTTT.

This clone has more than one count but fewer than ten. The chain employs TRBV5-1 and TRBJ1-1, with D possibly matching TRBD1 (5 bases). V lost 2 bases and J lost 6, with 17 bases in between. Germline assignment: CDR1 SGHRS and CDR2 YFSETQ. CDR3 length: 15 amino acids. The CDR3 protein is CASSFGGRVGAEAFF. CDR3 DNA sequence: TGCGCCAGCAGCTTCGGCGGCAGGGTGGGCGCTGAAGCTTTCTTT.

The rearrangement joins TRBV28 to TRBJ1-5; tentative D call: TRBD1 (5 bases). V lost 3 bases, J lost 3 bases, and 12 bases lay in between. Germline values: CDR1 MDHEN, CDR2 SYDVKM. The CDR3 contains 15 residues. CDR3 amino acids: CASSLQQDSNQPQHF. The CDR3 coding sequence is TGTGCCAGCAGTTTGCAACAGGATTCCAATCAGCCCCAGCATTTT.